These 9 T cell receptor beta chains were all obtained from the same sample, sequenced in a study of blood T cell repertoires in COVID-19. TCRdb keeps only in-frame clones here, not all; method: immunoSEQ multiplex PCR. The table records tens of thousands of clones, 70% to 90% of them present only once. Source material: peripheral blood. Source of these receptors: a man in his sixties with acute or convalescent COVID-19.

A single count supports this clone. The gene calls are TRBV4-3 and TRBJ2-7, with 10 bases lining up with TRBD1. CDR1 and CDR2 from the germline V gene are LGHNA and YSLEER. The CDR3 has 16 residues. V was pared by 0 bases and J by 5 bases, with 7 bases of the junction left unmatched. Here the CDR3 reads CASSQDLGQGVDEQYF. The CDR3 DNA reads TGCGCCAGCAGCCAAGATCTAGGACAGGGGGTAGACGAGCAGTACTTC.

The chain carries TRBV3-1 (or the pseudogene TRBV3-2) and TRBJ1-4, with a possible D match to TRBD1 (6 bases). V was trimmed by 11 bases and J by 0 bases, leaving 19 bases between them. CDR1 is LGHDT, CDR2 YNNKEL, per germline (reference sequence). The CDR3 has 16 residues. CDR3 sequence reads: CASSRRGRATNEKLFF. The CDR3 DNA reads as TGTGCCTCCTCGAGAAGGGGGAGGGCAACTAATGAAAAACTGTTTTTT.

The CDR3 is CASSQRSGGNTEAFF. CDR3 sequence (DNA): TGTGCCAGCAGTCAACGGTCAGGGGGGAACACTGAAGCTTTCTTT. J is TRBJ1-1 and V is TRBV27; 7 bases map to TRBD1. The CDR3 consists of 15 residues. V lost 5 bases, J lost 1 base, and 7 bases stayed unmatched. Germline V gives CDR1 MNHEY, CDR2 SMNVEV (reference sequence).

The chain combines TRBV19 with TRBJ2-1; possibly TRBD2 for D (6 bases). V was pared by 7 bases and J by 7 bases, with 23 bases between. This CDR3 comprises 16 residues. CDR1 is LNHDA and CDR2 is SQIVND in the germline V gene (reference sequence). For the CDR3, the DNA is TGTGCCAGTACCCCAAGGCGGGGTTTTTCACAGAATGAGCAGTTCTTC. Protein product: CASTPRRGFSQNEQFF. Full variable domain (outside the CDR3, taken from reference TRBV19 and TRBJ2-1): DGGITQSPKYLFRKEGQNVTLSCEQNLNHDAMYWYRQDPGQGLRLIYYSQIVNDFQKGDIAEGYSVSREKKESFPLTVTSAQKNPTAFYLCASTPRRGFSQNEQFFGPGTRLTVL.

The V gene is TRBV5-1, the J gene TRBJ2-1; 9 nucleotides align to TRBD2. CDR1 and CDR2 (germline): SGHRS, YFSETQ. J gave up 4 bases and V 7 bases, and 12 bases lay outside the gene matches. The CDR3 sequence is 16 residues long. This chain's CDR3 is CASEKASGTFYNEQFF. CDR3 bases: TGCGCCAGCGAAAAGGCTAGCGGGACTTTTTACAATGAGCAGTTCTTC. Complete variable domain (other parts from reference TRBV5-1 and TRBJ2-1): KAGVTQTPRYLIKTRGQQVTLSCSPISGHRSVSWYQQTPGQGLQFLFEYFSETQRNKGNFPGRFSGRQFSNSRSEMNVSTLELGDSALYLCASEKASGTFYNEQFFGPGTRLTVL.

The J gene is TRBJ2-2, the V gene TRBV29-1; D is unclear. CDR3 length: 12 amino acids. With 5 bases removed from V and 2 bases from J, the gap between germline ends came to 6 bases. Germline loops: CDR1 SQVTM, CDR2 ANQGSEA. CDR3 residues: CSVFINTGELFF. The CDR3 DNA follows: TGCAGCGTTTTCATCAACACCGGGGAGCTGTTTTTT.

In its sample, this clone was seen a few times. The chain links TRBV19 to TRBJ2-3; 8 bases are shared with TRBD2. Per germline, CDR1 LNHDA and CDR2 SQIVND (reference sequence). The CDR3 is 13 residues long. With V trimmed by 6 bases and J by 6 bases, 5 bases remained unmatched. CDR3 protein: CASRLAGSDTQYF. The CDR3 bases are TGTGCCAGTAGGTTAGCGGGGTCGGATACGCAGTATTTT.

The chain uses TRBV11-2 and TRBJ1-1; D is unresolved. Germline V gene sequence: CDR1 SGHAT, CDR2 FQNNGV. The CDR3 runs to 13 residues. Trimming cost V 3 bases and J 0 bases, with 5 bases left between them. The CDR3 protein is CASSFFMNTEAFF. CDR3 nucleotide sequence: TGTGCCAGCAGCTTTTTCATGAACACTGAAGCTTTCTTT.

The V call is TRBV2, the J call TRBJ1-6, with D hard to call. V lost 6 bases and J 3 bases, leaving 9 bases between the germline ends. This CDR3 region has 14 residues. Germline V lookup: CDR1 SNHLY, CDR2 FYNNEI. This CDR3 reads CASRLTIYNSPLHF. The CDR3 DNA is TGTGCCAGCAGACTAACTATCTATAATTCACCCCTCCACTTT.